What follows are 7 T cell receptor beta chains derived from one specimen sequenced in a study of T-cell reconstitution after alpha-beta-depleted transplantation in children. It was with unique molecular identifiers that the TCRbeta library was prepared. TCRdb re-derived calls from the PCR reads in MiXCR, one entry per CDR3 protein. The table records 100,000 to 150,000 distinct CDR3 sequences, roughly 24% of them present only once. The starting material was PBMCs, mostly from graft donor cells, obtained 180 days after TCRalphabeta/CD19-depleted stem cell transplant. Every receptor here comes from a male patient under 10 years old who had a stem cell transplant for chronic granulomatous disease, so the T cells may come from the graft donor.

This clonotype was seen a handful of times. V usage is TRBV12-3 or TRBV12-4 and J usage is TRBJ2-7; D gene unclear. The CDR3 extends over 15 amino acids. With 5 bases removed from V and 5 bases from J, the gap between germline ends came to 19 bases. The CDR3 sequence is CASSPPPGAYHEQYF. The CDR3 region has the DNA TGTGCCAGCAGTCCCCCTCCCGGTGCGTATCACGAGCAGTACTTC.

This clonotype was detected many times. CDR3 coding DNA: TGTGCCAGCAGCCCCTGGGGGGAGTGGTACAATGAGCAGTTCTTC. Translated, it gives CASSPWGEWYNEQFF. The gene calls are TRBV3-1 and TRBJ2-1, with D possibly TRBD2 on 6 matching bases. Trimming cost V 4 bases and J 4 bases, with 14 bases left between them. The CDR3 extends over 15 amino acids. From germline, CDR1 is LGHDT and CDR2 YNNKEL (reference sequence).

This CDR3 is CASNVAGENEQYF. CDR3 DNA: TGTGCCAGCAACGTAGCGGGAGAGAACGAGCAGTACTTC. The chain uses TRBV12-3 or TRBV12-4 and TRBJ2-7; 9 positions agree with TRBD2. The CDR3 runs to 13 residues. V shed 7 bases and J 5 bases; nucleotides not matched to a gene: 6.

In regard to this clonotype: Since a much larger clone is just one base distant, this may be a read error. The CDR3 bases are TGTGCCAGCAGCTCCCGGTCGAGGACCAAGACTGAAGCTTTCTTT. Translated: CASSSRSRTKTEAFF. V and J are TRBV5-4 and TRBJ1-1; D is uncertain. Germline values: CDR1 SGHNT, CDR2 YYREEE (reference sequence). V was trimmed by 3 bases and J by 5 bases, leaving 17 bases between them. The CDR3 extends over 15 amino acids.

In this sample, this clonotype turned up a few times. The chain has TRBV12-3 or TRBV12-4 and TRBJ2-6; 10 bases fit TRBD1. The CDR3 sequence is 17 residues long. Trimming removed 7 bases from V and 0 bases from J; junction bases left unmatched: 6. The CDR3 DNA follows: TGTGCCAGCATCCCGGGACAGGGGAACTCTGGGGCCAACGTCCTGACTTTC. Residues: CASIPGQGNSGANVLTF.

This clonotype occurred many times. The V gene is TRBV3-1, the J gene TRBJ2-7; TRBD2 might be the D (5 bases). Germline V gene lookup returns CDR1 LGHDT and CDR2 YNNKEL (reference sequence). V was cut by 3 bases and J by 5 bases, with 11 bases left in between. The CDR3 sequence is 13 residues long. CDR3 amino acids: CASSHRRRDEQYF. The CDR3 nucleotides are TGTGCCAGCAGCCACCGTCGGCGGGACGAGCAGTACTTC.

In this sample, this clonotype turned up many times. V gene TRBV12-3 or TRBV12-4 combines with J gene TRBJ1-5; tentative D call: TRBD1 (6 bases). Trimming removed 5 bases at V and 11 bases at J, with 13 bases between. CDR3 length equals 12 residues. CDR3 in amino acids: CASSLWRGAQHF. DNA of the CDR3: TGTGCCAGCAGTCTGTGGAGGGGGGCCCAGCATTTT.